This T cell receptor beta chain was sequenced during a study of blood T cells in healthy people across ages. Notes on the study in general: Older age coincided with a roughly linear decline in TCR beta diversity per million T cells.

As regards this clonotype: Its antigen is currently unknown.

PBMCs were isolated at a quantity of at least 6 million per sample. A sample-barcoded 5' primer and a J-beta primer mix were used in a second PCR of about 6 to 11 cycles. Every cDNA was tagged by a template-switch adaptor with 12 random nucleotides. MiXCR was run by TCRdb on the 5' RACE reads, yielding one entry per CDR3 protein. The sample holds 500,000 to 700,000 distinct CDR3 sequences, approximately 30% seen once. The TCR originated in a woman older than 75 in good health. Material for sequencing was blood.

The CDR3 is CASSQDGLAGRSQYF. The CDR3 coding sequence is TGTGCCAGCAGCCAAGATGGGCTAGCGGGGAGGTCCCAGTACTTC. The chain has TRBV4-2 and TRBJ2-5; TRBD2 aligns across 9 bases. Germline-derived CDR1 and CDR2 are LGHNA and YNFKEQ. This CDR3 contains 15 residues. The J segment lost 9 bases and the V segment lost 0 bases, leaving 8 bases of the junction unmatched.